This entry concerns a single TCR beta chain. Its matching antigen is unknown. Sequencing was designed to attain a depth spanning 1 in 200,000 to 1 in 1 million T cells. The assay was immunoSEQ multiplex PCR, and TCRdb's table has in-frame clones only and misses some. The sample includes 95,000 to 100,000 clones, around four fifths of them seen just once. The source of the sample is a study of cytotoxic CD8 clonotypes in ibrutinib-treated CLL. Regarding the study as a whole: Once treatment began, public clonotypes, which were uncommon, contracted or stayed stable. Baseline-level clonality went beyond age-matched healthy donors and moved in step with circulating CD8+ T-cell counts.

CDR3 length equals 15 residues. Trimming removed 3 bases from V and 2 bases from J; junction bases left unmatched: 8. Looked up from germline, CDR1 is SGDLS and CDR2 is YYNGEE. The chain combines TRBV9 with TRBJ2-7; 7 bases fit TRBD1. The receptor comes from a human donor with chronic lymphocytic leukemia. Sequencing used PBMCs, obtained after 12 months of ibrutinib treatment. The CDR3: CASSAPTGPTYEQYF. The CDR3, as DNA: TGTGCCAGCAGCGCACCGACAGGGCCTACCTACGAGCAGTACTTC.